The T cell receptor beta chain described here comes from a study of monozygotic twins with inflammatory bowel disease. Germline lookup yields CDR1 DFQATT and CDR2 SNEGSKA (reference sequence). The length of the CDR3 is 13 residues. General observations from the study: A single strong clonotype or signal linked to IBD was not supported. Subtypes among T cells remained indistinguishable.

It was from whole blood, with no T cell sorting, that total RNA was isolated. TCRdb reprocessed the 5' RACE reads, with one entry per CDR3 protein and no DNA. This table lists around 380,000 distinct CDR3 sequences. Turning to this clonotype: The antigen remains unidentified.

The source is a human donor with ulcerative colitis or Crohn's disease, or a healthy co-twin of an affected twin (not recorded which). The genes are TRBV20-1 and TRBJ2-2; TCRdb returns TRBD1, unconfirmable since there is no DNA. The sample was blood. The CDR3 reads CSAGTGGAGELFF.